Reported below is one TCR beta chain. Antigen specificity is unknown. With 5 bases removed from V and 1 base from J, the gap between germline ends came to 14 bases. The CDR3 sequence is 15 residues long. From germline, CDR1 is SEHNR and CDR2 FQNEAQ (reference sequence). This sample is part of a study of T cell responses to AZD1222 COVID-19 vaccine. Regarding the study as a whole: Clonal diversity may have been underestimated in mostly white British donors. Spike-specific TCR breadth and depth grew following two AZD1222 doses. Just 5 to 7 people given AZD1222 tested seropositive at baseline.

Assay: immunoSEQ multiplex PCR; the TCRdb copy retains only in-frame clones and omits some. Of 80,000 to 100,000 clones listed, roughly 89% are singletons. The sequencing used peripheral blood, collected 28 days after the second AZD1222 dose. This receptor was taken from an adult who received the AZD1222 COVID-19 vaccine. The gene calls are TRBV7-9 and TRBJ1-2; no definite D call. Here the CDR3 reads CASSNGPRSNYGYTF. CDR3 coding DNA: TGTGCCAGCAGCAACGGACCGAGAAGTAACTATGGCTACACCTTC.